The 8 T cell receptor beta chains presented below share a single source sample, sequenced in a study of T cell repertoires in cytomegalovirus infection. MiXCR, applied by TCRdb to the reads, yields one record per CDR3 protein. The sample consists of approximately 400,000 distinct CDR3 sequences, approximately 33% of them appearing once. The sequencing input was PBMCs. These receptors were collected from a human donor in good health (CMV status not recorded). Some clones in this sample may be carry-over from other donors' samples.

V is TRBV20-1 and J is TRBJ2-3; D is uncertain. CDR1 DFQATT and CDR2 SNEGSKA come from the germline V gene (reference sequence). Trimming stripped 5 bases from V and 0 bases from J, with 12 bases between. This CDR3 has 14 amino acids. CDR3 sequence (DNA): TGCAGTGCTGCAAGTAGTTTTAGCACAGATACGCAGTATTTT. This codes for CSAASSFSTDTQYF.

This chain links TRBV29-1 with TRBJ1-4; D remains unclear. The germline V and J ends were trimmed by 4 bases and 8 bases, with 11 bases remaining between them. The CDR3 loop spans 12 amino acids. Germline CDR1 reads SQVTM; CDR2 reads ANQGSEA. This CDR3 is CSVGKPSEKLFF. The CDR3 DNA reads as TGCAGCGTTGGGAAACCATCGGAAAAACTGTTTTTT.

This clonotype was seen a few times. J is TRBJ2-2 and V is TRBV27; 9 bases match TRBD2. The CDR3 is made up of 14 amino acids. Germline-derived CDR1 and CDR2 are MNHEY and SMNVEV (reference sequence). Trimming at V came to 6 bases and at J to 5 bases, leaving 4 bases not matched to a gene. The CDR3 coding sequence is TGTGCCAGCAGGGATAGCGGGGGTACCGGGGAGCTGTTTTTT. It translates to CASRDSGGTGELFF.

The J gene is TRBJ2-6, the V gene TRBV6-5; D is ambiguous. V lost 6 bases, J lost 0 bases, and 12 bases lay in between. CDR1 and CDR2 (germline): MNHEY, SVGAGI. This CDR3 contains 16 residues. The CDR3 is CASSRTAISGANVLTF. CDR3 DNA sequence: TGTGCCAGCAGCCGTACCGCGATCTCTGGGGCCAACGTCCTGACTTTC.

Notes on this clonotype: Germline is not matched at one junction end, which may reflect a read error. The chain is built from TRBV4-2 and TRBJ2-3; perhaps TRBD2 as D (6 bases). The V gene's germline CDR1 is LGHNA and CDR2 YNFKEQ. The CDR3 is 15 amino acids. CDR3 loop: CASSQALEGTDTRYF. Here the CDR3 DNA reads TGTGCCAGCAGCCAAGCCCTGGAGGGCACAGATACGCGGTATTTT.

This clonotype showed up many times. The rearrangement uses TRBV7-2 and TRBJ2-1; 7 bases match TRBD1. Germline lookup yields CDR1 SGHTA and CDR2 FQGNSA. The CDR3 extends over 15 amino acids. The V gene end was trimmed by 5 bases and the J gene end by 0 bases; junction bases not matched to a gene: 4. CDR3 loop: CASSRQGRSYNEQFF. CDR3 bases: TGTGCCAGCAGCCGACAGGGCCGCTCCTACAATGAGCAGTTCTTC.

This clonotype was seen more than once but under ten times. V and J are TRBV6-1 and TRBJ2-1; 11 nucleotides line up with TRBD2. The V segment lost 0 bases and the J segment 3 bases; nucleotides outside the gene matches: 4. The CDR3 covers 17 residues. In germline, CDR1 is MNHNS, CDR2 SASEGT. This chain's CDR3 is CASSEAPGLAVYNEQFF. The CDR3 DNA reads as TGTGCCAGCAGTGAAGCCCCGGGACTAGCGGTCTACAATGAGCAGTTCTTC.

This clonotype turned up a few times. CDR3 sequence (DNA): TGCAGTCCGAACCCCAGACAGGGGCTGTACTCACCCCTCCACTTT. Translation: CSPNPRQGLYSPLHF. The chain has TRBV20-1 and TRBJ1-6; TRBD1 matches at 8 bases. V gave up 8 bases and J gave up 10 bases; unmatched junction bases: 16. This CDR3 has 15 residues. In germline, CDR1 is DFQATT, CDR2 SNEGSKA (reference sequence).